The 17 T cell receptor beta chains presented below share a single source sample, sequenced in a study of sequential checkpoint blockade in melanoma. Stated treatment: randomized to nivolumab then ipilimumab (arm A) or the reverse (arm B). Produced via immunoSEQ multiplex PCR; TCRdb's table is partial and in-frame only. Here the sample spans about 12,000 clones, just over 60% being singletons. Material: CD8+ T cells sorted from blood (inferred from file names), obtained from a patient given nivolumab and ipilimumab in sequence. These receptors were taken from a human donor with melanoma.

This clone turned up a few times. V is TRBV2 and J is TRBJ1-1, with D tentatively TRBD1 (5 bases). The germline V gene encodes CDR1 SNHLY and CDR2 FYNNEI. The V end was cut by 4 bases, the J end by 5 bases, with 11 bases between. This CDR3 is 13 amino acids long. This chain's CDR3 is CASSGAGQTEAFF. CDR3 sequence (DNA): TGTGCCAGCAGTGGCGCAGGGCAAACTGAAGCTTTCTTT.

V usage is TRBV19 and J usage is TRBJ2-1, with 10 bases matching TRBD2. Germline assignment: CDR1 LNHDA and CDR2 SQIVND (reference sequence). The junction had 0 bases not matched to a gene; V was cut back by 3 bases and J by 1 base. The CDR3 spans 15 residues. CDR3 sequence: CASSMTSGSYNEQFF. The CDR3 coding sequence is TGTGCCAGTAGTATGACTAGCGGGTCCTACAATGAGCAGTTCTTC.

The chain links TRBV6-5 to TRBJ2-5; 7 nucleotides match TRBD2. V lost 6 bases to trimming and J lost 5 bases; unmatched junction nucleotides: 6. The germline gives CDR1 MNHEY, CDR2 SVGAGI. CDR3 size: 13 residues. CDR3 in DNA: TGTGCCAGCAGCCGAACTAGCGTGGAGACCCAGTACTTC. Translation: CASSRTSVETQYF.

V and J are TRBV7-9 and TRBJ2-2; TRBD1 matches at 9 bases. Germline assignment: CDR1 SEHNR and CDR2 FQNEAQ (reference sequence). J lost 9 bases, V lost 5 bases, and 10 bases had no gene match. The CDR3 length is 15 residues. The CDR3 DNA follows: TGTGCCAGCAGCCCAGGGACAGGGAATAGCAGGGAGCTGTTTTTT. It codes for CASSPGTGNSRELFF.

V is TRBV6-6 and J is TRBJ1-1; perhaps TRBD1 as D (6 bases). Germline V gene data show CDR1 as MNHNY and CDR2 as SVGAGI (reference sequence). Trimming left V 6 bases short and J 0 bases short, with 14 bases between. The CDR3 has 15 residues. CDR3 nucleotides: TGTGCCAGCAGGGAAAAGGGGGGGATGAACACTGAAGCTTTCTTT. This sequence encodes CASREKGGMNTEAFF.

The chain has TRBV19 and TRBJ1-2, with 9 bases matching TRBD1. The CDR3 is made up of 16 amino acids. Trimming cost V 8 bases and J 6 bases; bases outside gene matches: 16. CDR1 LNHDA and CDR2 SQIVND come from the germline V gene (reference sequence). The CDR3 region is CASAPGDRGEVDGYTF. The CDR3 DNA reads TGTGCCAGTGCCCCGGGTGACAGGGGGGAAGTGGATGGCTACACCTTC.

J is TRBJ1-2 and V is TRBV30; D gene ambiguous. Germline CDR1 and CDR2: GTSNPN and SVGIG (reference sequence). The CDR3 is made up of 14 amino acids. The V gene lost 2 bases and the J gene lost 8 bases, with 18 bases spanning the gap. The CDR3 sequence: CAWSTVGSGEGYTF. The DNA of the CDR3 is TGTGCCTGGAGTACCGTGGGTTCCGGGGAAGGCTACACCTTC.

This clone came up a few times. The rearrangement links TRBV6-5 to TRBJ1-4, with 8 bases aligning to TRBD1. The trim removed 4 bases at V and 7 bases at J, leaving 11 bases unmatched. The CDR3 has 16 amino acids. The germline V gene encodes CDR1 MNHEY and CDR2 SVGAGI. The CDR3: CASSSDPDRETEKLFF. CDR3 coding DNA: TGTGCCAGCAGTTCCGACCCGGACAGGGAGACTGAAAAACTGTTTTTT.

This clone has only a few counts. The rearrangement joins TRBV6-6 to TRBJ1-1; tentatively, D is TRBD1 (6 bases). Trimming cost V 6 bases and J 4 bases, with 15 bases left between them. Germline CDR1 and CDR2: MNHNY and SVGAGI (reference sequence). The CDR3 totals 14 residues. CDR3 amino acids: CASSYYLGGTEAFF. The DNA of the CDR3 is TGTGCCAGCAGCTATTATTTAGGGGGCACTGAAGCTTTCTTT.

J is TRBJ1-1 and V is TRBV7-8; TRBD1 matches at 7 bases. Unmatched junction bases numbered 15, after V lost 5 bases and J lost 6 bases. CDR1 is SGHVS and CDR2 is FQNEAQ in the germline V gene. The CDR3 length is 16 residues. The CDR3 protein is CASSTLTGPYGPEAFF. In nucleotides, the CDR3 is TGTGCCAGCAGCACACTGACAGGGCCATACGGGCCTGAAGCTTTCTTT.

The chain combines TRBV7-2 with TRBJ1-6; the match to TRBD1 covers 7 bases. CDR3 length: 15 residues. V trimming: 5 bases; J trimming: 6 bases; junction bases outside the gene matches: 7. The V gene's germline CDR1 is SGHTA and CDR2 FQGNSA. CDR3 coding DNA: TGTGCCAGCAGCCCGGCGACAGGGTTTAATTCACCCCTCCACTTT. Encoded protein: CASSPATGFNSPLHF.

This clone was recorded once. V gene TRBV27 combines with J gene TRBJ1-4; D not certain. This CDR3 contains 14 residues. The V end was cut by 4 bases, the J end by 8 bases, with 14 bases between. Germline V lookup: CDR1 MNHEY, CDR2 SMNVEV (reference sequence). The CDR3 spells CASSSDVGDEKLFF. CDR3 coding DNA: TGTGCCAGCAGTTCCGACGTGGGCGACGAAAAACTGTTTTTT. Supplemented by reference TRBV27 and TRBJ1-4, the full variable domain reads EAQVTQNPRYLITVTGKKLTVTCSQNMNHEYMSWYRQDPGLGLRQIYYSMNVEVTDKGDVPEGYKVSRKEKRNFPLILESPSPNQTSLYFCASSSDVGDEKLFFGSGTQLSVL.

This chain joins TRBV11-2 and TRBJ1-2; TRBD1 is a possible D gene (5 bases). CDR1 SGHAT and CDR2 FQNNGV come from the germline V gene. With 0 bases removed from V and 1 base from J, the gap between germline ends came to 9 bases. CDR3 length equals 15 residues. The chain's CDR3 is CASSLDPTVNYGYTF. In nucleotides, the CDR3 is TGTGCCAGCAGCTTAGATCCGACAGTTAACTATGGCTACACCTTC.

V usage is TRBV9 and J usage is TRBJ1-2; 9 nucleotides match TRBD1. The junction had 12 bases not matched to a gene; V was cut back by 9 bases and J by 6 bases. In germline, CDR1 is SGDLS, CDR2 YYNGEE. The CDR3 is 14 residues long. The DNA for the CDR3 is TGTGCCACCCCTTGGGGACAGGGTGAAAATGGCTACACCTTC. Its translation is CATPWGQGENGYTF.

The V and J genes are TRBV9 and TRBJ2-2, with a weak D call TRBD1 (6 bases). CDR1 is SGDLS and CDR2 is YYNGEE in the germline V gene. The V and J ends lost 0 bases and 6 bases respectively, with 9 bases between them. The CDR3 has 14 residues. CDR3 in amino acids: CASSVAGVPGELFF. CDR3 DNA sequence: TGTGCCAGCAGCGTAGCAGGGGTCCCCGGGGAGCTGTTTTTT.

V usage is TRBV6-1 and J usage is TRBJ2-5, with 10 positions matching TRBD2. The J call is in doubt because the DNA end fits TRBJ2-7 better. CDR3 length: 19 residues. Germline V gene sequence: CDR1 MNHNS, CDR2 SASEGT. DNA for the CDR3: TGTGCCAGCAGTGGGGTGGGTTCGGGACTAGCGACCCCTACCTACGAGCAGTACTTC. This sequence encodes CASSGVGSGLATPTYEQYF.

The genes are TRBV11-2 and TRBJ2-5, with 8 bases lining up with TRBD2. V shed 4 bases and J 0 bases; nucleotides not matched to a gene: 1. Germline CDR1 SGHAT, CDR2 FQNNGV. The CDR3 is made up of 14 amino acids. This CDR3 is CASSSSGYQETQYF. CDR3 nucleotide sequence: TGTGCCAGCAGCTCTAGCGGGTACCAAGAGACCCAGTACTTC.